The clone carrying this T cell receptor (beta chain) was seen a single time. Per the original data handling: By means of reference gene primer amplification, nucleated cell counts were estimated. Libraries were prepared by immunoSEQ multiplex PCR; TCRdb keeps only in-frame clonotypes and omits some of them. V, J and clone size were drawn from that table, and D and trimming were deduced from the DNA. The data contain 140,000 or so clones, approximately 83% of them singletons. Germline CDR1 is SQVTM and CDR2 is ANQGSEA. The V and J ends lost 4 bases and 3 bases, in that order; junction bases with no gene match: 5. This CDR3 has 14 amino acids. The entry originates in a study of blood T cell repertoires in COVID-19. This study enrolled people aged roughly 18 to 90 from about two dozen US geographic areas. Cohorts were assigned according to the clinical history that participants reported. Before being deemed recovered, Cohort 3 donors had two negative PCRs, clearance, or symptom resolution.

The receptor was derived from a man aged 50 to 59 who had recovered from COVID-19. What was sequenced was PBMCs or T cells enriched from blood (not recorded which). This rearrangement joins TRBV29-1 to TRBJ2-3; 9 positions agree with TRBD2. The DNA of the CDR3 is TGCAGCGTTGGGGTAGGACTAGCGACAGATACGCAGTATTTT. Protein product: CSVGVGLATDTQYF.